The clone carrying this TCR beta chain was counted only a few times. What it recognizes is unknown. This sample is part of a study of beta chain features in type 1 diabetes. General study results and limits: Comparison showed that naive, central memory and Treg TCRB repertoires appeared more similar among patients than among healthy donors.

TCRB transcripts that were expressed got sequenced, as all of the isolated RNA had been reverse transcribed. Profiled with immunoSEQ multiplex PCR; TCRdb holds only in-frame clones, not every one. This repertoire shows 810,000 or so clones, 15% to 20% found once; its top ten account for 0.023%. Per the germline V gene, CDR1 is MDHEN and CDR2 is SYDVKM. The CDR3 consists of 13 residues. V lost 6 bases and J 2 bases, leaving 9 bases between the germline ends. This clonotype was obtained from a woman between 18 and 29 years old in good health. Sequences were obtained from naive CD4+ T cells from blood. V is TRBV28 and J is TRBJ2-3; a possible D gene is TRBD2 (5 bases). The CDR3 sequence is CASRYGNTDTQYF. Written as DNA, the CDR3 is TGTGCCAGCAGGTACGGGAACACAGATACGCAGTATTTT.